The text below deals with one TCR beta chain. Only in-frame clones appear in the TCRdb table, and some are missing; sequencing was by immunoSEQ multiplex PCR. This sample carries hundreds of thousands of clones, about 80% of them seen once, and the ten largest clones take about 2.5%. The sample comes from a study of blood T cell repertoires in COVID-19. The sequencing sample was made of peripheral blood. The receptor was isolated from a woman aged 40 to 49 with active or convalescent COVID-19.

CDR3 sequence reads: CASSQHSTPGEQYF. CDR3 sequence (DNA): TGTGCCAGCAGCCAACACTCTACCCCCGGGGAGCAGTACTTC. V gene TRBV11-2 combines with J gene TRBJ2-7; D unclear. Germline V gives CDR1 SGHAT, CDR2 FQNNGV. The CDR3 is 14 amino acids. V lost 5 bases to trimming and J lost 7 bases, with 18 bases between them.